This T cell receptor beta chain appears in the sequencing data of a study of shared clonotypes between healthy human individuals. The germline V gene has CDR1 LNHNV and CDR2 YYDKDF (reference sequence). Losses at the gene ends were 1 base for V and 2 bases for J; bases not matched to a gene: 5. This CDR3 comprises 16 residues. Each sample came from a Caucasian adult donor living in Nashville, Tennessee. Only in-frame clones appear in the TCRdb table, and some are missing; sequencing was by immunoSEQ multiplex PCR. The data show 2 million or so clones, with roughly 94% seen just once and 0.1% to 0.15% held by the top ten.

The clonotype comes from a man aged 18 to 30 in good health. The specimen was naive CD4+ T cells sorted from blood. Described subset: CD45RA+ positively selected. V gene TRBV15 combines with J gene TRBJ2-5; TRBD2 matches 9 bases. This chain's CDR3 is CATSRVSGSPQETQYF. The CDR3 DNA reads TGTGCCACCAGCAGAGTTAGCGGGAGCCCTCAAGAGACCCAGTACTTC.